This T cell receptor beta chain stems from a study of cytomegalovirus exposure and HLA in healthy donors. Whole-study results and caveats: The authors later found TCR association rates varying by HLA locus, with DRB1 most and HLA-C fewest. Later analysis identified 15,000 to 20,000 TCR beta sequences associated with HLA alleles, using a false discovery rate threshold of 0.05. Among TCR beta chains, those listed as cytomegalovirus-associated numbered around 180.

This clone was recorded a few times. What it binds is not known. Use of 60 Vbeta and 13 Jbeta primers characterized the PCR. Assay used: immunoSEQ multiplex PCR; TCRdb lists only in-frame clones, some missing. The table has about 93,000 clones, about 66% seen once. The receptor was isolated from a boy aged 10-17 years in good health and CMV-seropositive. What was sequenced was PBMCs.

Here the CDR3 DNA reads TGTGCCAGCAGCTTAACCACAGGGGTTACTGAAGCTTTCTTT. It codes for CASSLTTGVTEAFF. This chain joins TRBV7-9 and TRBJ1-1; 7 bases are a match to TRBD1. Per the germline V gene, CDR1 is SEHNR and CDR2 is FQNEAQ (reference sequence). The junction had 5 bases not matched to a gene; V was cut back by 2 bases and J by 5 bases. The CDR3 totals 14 residues. Using reference TRBV7-9 and TRBJ1-1 for the parts outside the CDR3, the full variable domain is DTGVSQNPRHKITKRGQNVTFRCDPISEHNRLYWYRQTLGQGPEFLTYFQNEAQLEKSRLLSDRFSAERPKGSFSTLEIQRTEQGDSAMYLCASSLTTGVTEAFFGQGTRLTVV.